This T cell receptor beta chain was recovered during a study of identifying expanded T cells in peripheral blood. The study, taken as a whole, reports: Differentially abundant clones: about 1.2 between replicates, about 15 at 2 to 3 weeks, 19 to 20 at four. Across healthy donors, higher total template counts meant significantly greater roughly two-week count variance.

Concerning this clone itself: What it binds is unknown.

Sequencing was performed with immunoSEQ multiplex PCR; in TCRdb, only in-frame clones are kept and a portion is missing. The table lists under 150,000 clones, 65% to 90% of them singletons. Trimming pared 1 base from V and 5 bases from J, leaving 12 bases between. The CDR3 contains 15 residues. Germline CDR1 MNHEY, CDR2 SMNVEV (reference sequence). Healthy donors had no documented immune events, such as infections, while sampled. The V call is TRBV27, the J call TRBJ1-5; D is perhaps TRBD1 (6 bases). The sequenced material came from blood. The receptor comes from a person between 18 and 75 years old in good health. The CDR3 protein is CASSLYRGGDQPQHF. CDR3 nucleotides: TGTGCCAGCAGTTTATATAGGGGGGGTGATCAGCCCCAGCATTTT.